This entry lists 16 T cell receptor beta chains sequenced from one sample in a study of T-cell memory formation after mild COVID-19 (dated by TCRdb to the early 2020s). Library preparation employed 5' RACE. The sequencer listed for this sample is Illumina NovaSeq 6000. TCRdb redid the processing of the public reads, applying fastp at Q25 and MiXCR, and retained in-frame beta chains. Rows with a matching CDR3 protein are joined into one entry that keeps the most common DNA and genes. The sample yields under 200,000 distinct CDR3 sequences; 9.5% to 13% were counted once. The ten largest clones take up around 3.8% of the sample. Sequencing was done on a sample of PBMCs or a T cell subset sorted from them (not recorded which). These receptor sequences come from a man aged 18 to 30 who had mild COVID-19 (a few samples of this study predate the infection). The sample titles of this study are shuffled in the database, so cell type and time point are left out; the donor was told from shared clones.

Ten or more counts support this clonotype. The rearrangement links TRBV24-1 to TRBJ1-5, with no clear D. The CDR3 loop spans 17 amino acids. V was pared by 0 bases and J by 3 bases, with 14 bases between. Germline V gives CDR1 KGHDR, CDR2 SFDVKD. CDR3 region: CATSDLLGRSYNQPQHF. The CDR3, as DNA: TGTGCCACCAGTGATTTGCTAGGGCGGTCTTACAATCAGCCCCAGCATTTT.

This clonotype is a singleton in its sample. CDR3 bases: TGTGCCAGCAGCGGACGGACAGGGGGCAATGAGCAGTTCTTC. The encoded protein is CASSGRTGGNEQFF. The V and J genes are TRBV9 and TRBJ2-1, with 10 positions matching TRBD1. With 3 bases clipped from V and 6 bases from J, the junction kept 3 bases outside the gene matches. In germline, CDR1 is SGDLS, CDR2 YYNGEE. This CDR3 comprises 14 residues.

The genes are TRBV7-3 and TRBJ2-5, with TRBD1 as a possible D gene (5 bases). Germline V gene lookup returns CDR1 SGHTA and CDR2 FQGTGA. V lost 1 base to trimming and J lost 5 bases, with 11 bases between them. The CDR3 has 14 residues. CDR3 sequence: CASSLKAGRETQYF. Here the CDR3 DNA reads TGTGCCAGCAGCTTAAAAGCAGGGCGGGAGACCCAGTACTTC.

This clonotype was picked up a small number of times. The genes are TRBV18 and TRBJ1-6; no clear D. This CDR3 spans 14 amino acids. Trimming left V 5 bases short and J 9 bases short, with 14 bases between. Germline values: CDR1 KGHSH, CDR2 LQKENI. The CDR3 sequence: CASSKSQDSSPLHF. CDR3 nucleotide sequence: TGTGCCAGCTCAAAGTCGCAGGATAGTTCACCCCTCCACTTT. The full variable domain, completed using reference TRBV18 and TRBJ1-6, is NAGVMQNPRHLVRRRGQEARLRCSPMKGHSHVYWYRQLPEEGLKFMVYLQKENIIDESGMPKERFSAEFPKEGPSILRIQQVVRGDSAAYFCASSKSQDSSPLHFGNGTRLTVT.

This clonotype was observed a few times. The chain employs TRBV6-1 and TRBJ2-5, with 9 nucleotides matching TRBD1. The CDR3 covers 14 residues. CDR1 and CDR2 (germline): MNHNS, SASEGT. The V and J ends lost 6 bases and 4 bases, in that order; junction bases with no gene match: 6. For the CDR3, the DNA is TGTGCCAGCAGCCGGACAGGGGTAGGAGAGACCCAGTACTTC. It specifies CASSRTGVGETQYF.

V is TRBV6-6 and J is TRBJ1-1; no reliable D call. Germline V lookup: CDR1 MNHNY, CDR2 SVGAGI (reference sequence). With 5 bases removed from V and 3 bases from J, the gap between germline ends came to 13 bases. The CDR3 is 14 residues long. CDR3 loop: CASSPQPPDTEAFF. The CDR3 nucleotides read TGTGCCAGCAGTCCTCAACCTCCGGACACTGAAGCTTTCTTT.

This clonotype was observed at least ten times. V gene TRBV5-1 combines with J gene TRBJ2-5; the match to TRBD2 covers 9 bases. Germline-derived CDR1 and CDR2 are SGHRS and YFSETQ. The V and J ends lost 3 bases and 2 bases, in that order; junction bases with no gene match: 5. The CDR3 totals 15 residues. The CDR3 DNA sequence: TGCGCCAGCAGCTATACAGCGGGGGGACAAGAGACCCAGTACTTC. It encodes CASSYTAGGQETQYF.

The rearrangement links TRBV4-3 to TRBJ2-5, with TRBD1 as a possible D gene (5 bases). The CDR3 extends over 14 amino acids. The V and J ends lost 3 bases and 2 bases respectively, with 10 bases between them. From germline, CDR1 is LGHNA and CDR2 YSLEER. The CDR3 sequence: CASSHSDTQETQYF. For the CDR3, the DNA is TGCGCCAGCAGCCACTCGGACACACAAGAGACCCAGTACTTC.

V usage is TRBV6-2 or TRBV6-3 and J usage is TRBJ1-2; 9 bases are a match to TRBD1. The length of the CDR3 is 14 residues. J was trimmed by 4 bases and V by 8 bases; bases with no gene match: 8. The V gene's germline CDR1 is MNHEY and CDR2 SVGEGT. The CDR3 DNA reads TGTGCCAGCGTTCGGACAGGGGATGGCTATGGCTACACCTTC. As protein: CASVRTGDGYGYTF.

This clonotype came up a few times. The rearrangement joins TRBV5-1 to TRBJ2-2; the D gene is possibly TRBD1 (6 bases). The CDR3 length is 13 residues. Germline V gives CDR1 SGHRS, CDR2 YFSETQ. The V gene lost 7 bases and the J gene lost 6 bases, with 13 bases spanning the gap. CDR3 DNA: TGCGCCAGCTGCATACAGGGCCCCGGGGAGCTGTTTTTT. This encodes CASCIQGPGELFF.

The table lists this clonotype with a few counts. This sequence joins TRBV4-3 and TRBJ2-7, with no clear D. Between the trimmed V and J ends, which lost 0 bases and 7 bases, there was a span of 13 bases. Germline CDR1 LGHNA, CDR2 YSLEER. This CDR3 has 14 residues. CDR3 sequence reads: CASSQEGPTAEQYV. The CDR3 nucleotides read TGCGCCAGCAGCCAAGAAGGTCCCACCGCTGAGCAGTACGTC.

The chain joins TRBV11-2 to TRBJ2-3, with a possible D match to TRBD2 (6 bases). This CDR3 is built from 15 residues. CDR1 and CDR2 from the germline V gene are SGHAT and FQNNGV. Deletions cut 5 bases from V and 2 bases from J, with 14 bases between. CDR3 in DNA: TGTGCCAGCAGCACCCGGGACTGGTACACAGATACGCAGTATTTT. As protein: CASSTRDWYTDTQYF.

The genes are TRBV10-1 and TRBJ1-5; D gene uncertain. CDR1 is WNHNN and CDR2 is SYGVQD in the germline V gene (reference sequence). Trimming pared 7 bases from V and 9 bases from J, leaving 22 bases between. The CDR3 is 15 amino acids. The CDR3 DNA reads TGCGCCAGCACCATGAGGTGGTCCAGATCATGGCCCCAGCATTTT. Its translation is CASTMRWSRSWPQHF.

This sequence joins TRBV12-3 or TRBV12-4 and TRBJ1-5, with 9 bases lining up with TRBD1. The CDR3 runs to 18 residues. Trimming at V came to 6 bases and at J to 0 bases, leaving 12 bases not matched to a gene. The CDR3 DNA is TGTGCCAGCAGCGAGATTGTTGGGACAGGGTATAGCAATCAGCCCCAGCATTTT. Translating gives CASSEIVGTGYSNQPQHF.

This clonotype was counted at least ten times. The chain employs TRBV2 and TRBJ1-3; D remains unclear. V gave up 1 base and J gave up 0 bases, with 1 base separating them. Germline V CDR1 and CDR2: SNHLY, FYNNEI. This CDR3 contains 13 residues. For the CDR3, the DNA is TGTGCCAGCAGTGAAGGCTCTGGAAACACCATATATTTT. Translating gives CASSEGSGNTIYF.

This clonotype was seen only a few times. J is TRBJ2-7 and V is TRBV6-6; D is perhaps TRBD2 (5 bases). Germline-derived CDR1 and CDR2 are MNHNY and SVGAGI (reference sequence). CDR3 length: 12 amino acids. V dropped 6 bases and J dropped 5 bases, with 11 bases sitting between them. In DNA, the CDR3 is TGTGCCAGCAGCCCCAACGGGGACGAGCAGTACTTC. This sequence encodes CASSPNGDEQYF.